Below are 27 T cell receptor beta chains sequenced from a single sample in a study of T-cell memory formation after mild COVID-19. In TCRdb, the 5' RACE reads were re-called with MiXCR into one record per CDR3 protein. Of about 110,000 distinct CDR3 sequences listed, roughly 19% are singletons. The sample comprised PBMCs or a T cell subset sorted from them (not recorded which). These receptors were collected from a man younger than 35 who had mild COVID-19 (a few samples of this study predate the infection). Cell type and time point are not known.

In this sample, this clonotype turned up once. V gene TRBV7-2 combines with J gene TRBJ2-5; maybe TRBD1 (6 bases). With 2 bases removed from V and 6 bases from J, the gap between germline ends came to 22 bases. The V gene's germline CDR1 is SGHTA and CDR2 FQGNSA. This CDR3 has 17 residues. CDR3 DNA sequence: TGTGCCAGCAGCTTAAGACAAGGAGGTAGGGGGAGCAAGACCCAGTACTTC. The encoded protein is CASSLRQGGRGSKTQYF.

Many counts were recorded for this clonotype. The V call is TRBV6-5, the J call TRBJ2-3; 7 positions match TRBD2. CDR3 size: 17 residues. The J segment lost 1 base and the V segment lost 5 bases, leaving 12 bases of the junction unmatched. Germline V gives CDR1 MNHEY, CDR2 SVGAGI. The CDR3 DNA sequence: TGTGCCAGCAGTGGACCCGGGACTAAGTCGGGCACAGATACGCAGTATTTT. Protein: CASSGPGTKSGTDTQYF.

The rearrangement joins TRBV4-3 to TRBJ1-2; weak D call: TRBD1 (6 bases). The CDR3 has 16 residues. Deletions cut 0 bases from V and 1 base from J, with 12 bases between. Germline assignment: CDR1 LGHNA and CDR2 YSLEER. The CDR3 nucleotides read TGCGCCAGCAGCCAAGACTCTCAGGGGATTAACTATGGCTACACCTTC. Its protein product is CASSQDSQGINYGYTF.

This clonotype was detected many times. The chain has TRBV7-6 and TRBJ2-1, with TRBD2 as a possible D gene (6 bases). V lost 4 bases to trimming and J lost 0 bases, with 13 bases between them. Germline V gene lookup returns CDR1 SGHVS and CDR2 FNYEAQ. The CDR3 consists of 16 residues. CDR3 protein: CASSSGVASSYNEQFF. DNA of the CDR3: TGTGCCAGCAGCTCGGGGGTCGCAAGCTCCTACAATGAGCAGTTCTTC. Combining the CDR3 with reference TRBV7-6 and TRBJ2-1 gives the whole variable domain GAGVSQSPRYKVTKRGQDVALRCDPISGHVSLYWYRQALGQGPEFLTYFNYEAQQDKSGLPNDRFSAERPEGSISTLTIQRTEQRDSAMYRCASSSGVASSYNEQFFGPGTRLTVL.

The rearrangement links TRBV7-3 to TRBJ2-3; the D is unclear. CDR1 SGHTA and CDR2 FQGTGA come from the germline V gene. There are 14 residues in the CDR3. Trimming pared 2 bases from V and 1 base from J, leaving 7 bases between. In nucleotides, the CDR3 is TGTGCCAGCAGCTTATTTGGCGGCACAGATACGCAGTATTTT. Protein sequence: CASSLFGGTDTQYF.

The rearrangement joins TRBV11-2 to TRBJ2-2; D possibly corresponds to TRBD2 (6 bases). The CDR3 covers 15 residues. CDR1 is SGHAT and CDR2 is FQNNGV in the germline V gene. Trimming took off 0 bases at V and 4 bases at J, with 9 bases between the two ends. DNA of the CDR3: TGTGCCAGCAGCTTAGAGGGGGACTCCACCGGGGAGCTGTTTTTT. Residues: CASSLEGDSTGELFF.

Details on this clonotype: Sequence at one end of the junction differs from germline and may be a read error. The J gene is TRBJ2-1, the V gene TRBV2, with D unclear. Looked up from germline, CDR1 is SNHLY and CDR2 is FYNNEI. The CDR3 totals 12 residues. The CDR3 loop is CASCDTASEQFF. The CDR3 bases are TGTGCCAGCTGTGACACGGCCAGTGAGCAGTTCTTC. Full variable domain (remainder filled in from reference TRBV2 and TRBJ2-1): EPEVTQTPSHQVTQMGQEVILRCVPISNHLYFYWYRQILGQKVEFLVSFYNNEISEKSEIFDDQFSVERPDGSNFTLKIRSTKLEDSAMYFCASCDTASEQFFGPGTRLTVL.

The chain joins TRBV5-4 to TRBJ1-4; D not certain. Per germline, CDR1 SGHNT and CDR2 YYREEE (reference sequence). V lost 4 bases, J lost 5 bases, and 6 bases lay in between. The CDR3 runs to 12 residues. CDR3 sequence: CASSGGNEKLFF. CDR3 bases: TGTGCCAGCAGCGGAGGAAATGAAAAACTGTTTTTT.

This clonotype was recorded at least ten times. CDR3 DNA sequence: TGCGCCAGCAGCTCCCAAACGGACAGAGCCGATACGCAGTATTTT. It is translated as CASSSQTDRADTQYF. The chain recombines TRBV5-1 with TRBJ2-3; a possible D gene is TRBD1 (6 bases). The CDR3 sequence is 15 residues long. Germline lookup yields CDR1 SGHRS and CDR2 YFSETQ. V was pared by 3 bases and J by 6 bases, with 17 bases between.

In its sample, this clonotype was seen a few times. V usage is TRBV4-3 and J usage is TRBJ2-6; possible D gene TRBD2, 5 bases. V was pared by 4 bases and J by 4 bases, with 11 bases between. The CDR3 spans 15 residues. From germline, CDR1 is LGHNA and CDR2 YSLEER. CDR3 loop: CASSPAGQGANVLTF. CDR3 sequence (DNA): TGCGCCAGCAGCCCCGCGGGTCAGGGGGCCAACGTCCTGACTTTC.

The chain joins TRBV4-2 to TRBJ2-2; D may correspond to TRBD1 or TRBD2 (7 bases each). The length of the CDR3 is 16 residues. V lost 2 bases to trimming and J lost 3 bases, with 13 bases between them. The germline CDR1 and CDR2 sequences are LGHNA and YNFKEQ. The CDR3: CASSQKTGRDTGELFF. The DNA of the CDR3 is TGTGCCAGCAGCCAAAAGACAGGGAGGGACACCGGGGAGCTGTTTTTT.

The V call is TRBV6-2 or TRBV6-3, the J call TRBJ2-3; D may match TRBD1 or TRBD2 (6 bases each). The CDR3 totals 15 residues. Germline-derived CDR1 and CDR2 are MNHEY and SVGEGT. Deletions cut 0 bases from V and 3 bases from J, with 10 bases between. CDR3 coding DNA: TGTGCCAGCAGTTACTCACGGGGGCGTACAGATACGCAGTATTTT. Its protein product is CASSYSRGRTDTQYF.

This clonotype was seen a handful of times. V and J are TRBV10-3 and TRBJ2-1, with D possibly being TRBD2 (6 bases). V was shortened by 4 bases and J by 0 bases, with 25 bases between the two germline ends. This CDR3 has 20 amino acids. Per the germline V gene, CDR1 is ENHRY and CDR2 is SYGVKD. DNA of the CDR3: TGTGCCATCAGTGGTCTTTCTCGGGGGTCGGAAGCCAGCTCCTACAATGAGCAGTTCTTC. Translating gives CAISGLSRGSEASSYNEQFF.

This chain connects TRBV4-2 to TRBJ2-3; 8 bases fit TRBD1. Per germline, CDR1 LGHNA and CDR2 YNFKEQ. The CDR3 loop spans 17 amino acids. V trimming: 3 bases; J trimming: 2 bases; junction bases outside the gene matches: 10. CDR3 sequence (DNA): TGTGCCAGCAGCCACCCCGGACAGGGCCCCGACACAGATACGCAGTATTTT. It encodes CASSHPGQGPDTDTQYF.

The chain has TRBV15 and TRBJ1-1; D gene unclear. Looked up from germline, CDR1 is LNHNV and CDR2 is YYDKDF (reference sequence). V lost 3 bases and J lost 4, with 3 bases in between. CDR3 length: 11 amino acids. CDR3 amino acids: CATSRVTEAFF. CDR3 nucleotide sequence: TGTGCCACCAGCAGGGTCACTGAAGCTTTCTTT.

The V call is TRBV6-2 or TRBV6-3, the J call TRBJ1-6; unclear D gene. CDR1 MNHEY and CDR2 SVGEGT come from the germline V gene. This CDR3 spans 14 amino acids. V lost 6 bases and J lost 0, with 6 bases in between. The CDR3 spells CASRPDSYNSPLHF. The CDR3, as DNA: TGTGCCAGCAGACCGGACTCCTATAATTCACCCCTCCACTTT.

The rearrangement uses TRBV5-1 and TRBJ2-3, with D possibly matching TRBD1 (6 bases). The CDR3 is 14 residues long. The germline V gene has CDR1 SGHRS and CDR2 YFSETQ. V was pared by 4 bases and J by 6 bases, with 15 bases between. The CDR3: CASSNKGRGDTQYF. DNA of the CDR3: TGCGCCAGCAGCAACAAGGGAAGGGGGGATACGCAGTATTTT.

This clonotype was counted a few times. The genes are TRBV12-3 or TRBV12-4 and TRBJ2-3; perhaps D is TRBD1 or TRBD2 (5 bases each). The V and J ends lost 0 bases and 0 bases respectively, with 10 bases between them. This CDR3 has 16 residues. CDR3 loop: CASSLAGGPSTDTQYF. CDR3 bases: TGTGCCAGCAGTTTAGCTGGGGGTCCTAGCACAGATACGCAGTATTTT.

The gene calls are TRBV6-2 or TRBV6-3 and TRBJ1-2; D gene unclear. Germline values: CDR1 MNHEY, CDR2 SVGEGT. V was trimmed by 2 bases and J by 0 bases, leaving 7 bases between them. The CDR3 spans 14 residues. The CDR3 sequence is CASSYGTANYGYTF. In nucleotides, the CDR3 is TGTGCCAGCAGTTACGGTACAGCTAACTATGGCTACACCTTC.

CDR3 protein: CASSQTGVEDTQYF. The CDR3 DNA reads as TGTGCCAGCAGCCAGACAGGGGTAGAAGATACGCAGTATTTT. The chain joins TRBV7-7 to TRBJ2-3; TRBD1 aligns across 8 bases. Per the germline V gene, CDR1 is SSHAT and CDR2 is FNYEAQ (reference sequence). The CDR3 sequence is 14 residues long. V trimming: 5 bases; J trimming: 5 bases; junction bases outside the gene matches: 6. The full variable domain, its missing parts supplied by reference TRBV7-7 and TRBJ2-3, is GAGVSQSPRYKVTKRGQDVTLRCDPISSHATLYWYQQALGQGPEFLTYFNYEAQPDKSGLPSDRFSAERPEGSISTLTIQRTEQRDSAMYRCASSQTGVEDTQYFGPGTRLTVL.

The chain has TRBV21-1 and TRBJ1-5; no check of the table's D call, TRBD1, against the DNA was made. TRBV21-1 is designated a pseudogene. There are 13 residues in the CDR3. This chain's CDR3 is CASSPGVGQPQHF. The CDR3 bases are TGTGCCAGCAGCCCCGGGGTGGGTCAGCCCCAGCATTTT.

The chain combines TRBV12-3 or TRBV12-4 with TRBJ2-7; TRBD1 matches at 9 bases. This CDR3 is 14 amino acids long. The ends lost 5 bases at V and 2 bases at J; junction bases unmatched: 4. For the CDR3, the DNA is TGTGCCAGCAGTGTGGGACAGGGTCCCTACGAGCAGTACGTC. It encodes CASSVGQGPYEQYV.

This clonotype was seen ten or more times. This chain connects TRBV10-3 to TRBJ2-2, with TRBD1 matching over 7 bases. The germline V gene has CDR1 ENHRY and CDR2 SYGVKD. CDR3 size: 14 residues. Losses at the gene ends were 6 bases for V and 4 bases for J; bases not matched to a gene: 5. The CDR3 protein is CAIRRQGATGELFF. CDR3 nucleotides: TGTGCCATCAGAAGACAGGGTGCCACCGGGGAGCTGTTTTTT.

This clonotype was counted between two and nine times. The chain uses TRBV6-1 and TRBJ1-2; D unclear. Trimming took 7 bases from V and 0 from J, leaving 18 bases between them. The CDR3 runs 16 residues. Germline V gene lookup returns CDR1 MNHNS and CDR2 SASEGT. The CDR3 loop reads CASMSRINRANYGYTF. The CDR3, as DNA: TGTGCCAGCATGAGCAGAATTAATAGAGCTAACTATGGCTACACCTTC.

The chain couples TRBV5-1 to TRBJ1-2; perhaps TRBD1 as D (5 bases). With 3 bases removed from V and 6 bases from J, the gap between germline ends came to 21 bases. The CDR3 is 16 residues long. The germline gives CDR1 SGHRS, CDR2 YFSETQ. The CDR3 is CASSSREGNSRDGYTF. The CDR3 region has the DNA TGCGCCAGCAGCTCCCGCGAGGGGAATAGTCGAGATGGCTACACCTTC.

The DNA of the CDR3 is TGTGCCAGCAGCTGGACAGACGCCGGGGAGCTGTTTTTT. Translation: CASSWTDAGELFF. The genes are TRBV11-2 and TRBJ2-2, with D perhaps TRBD1 (6 bases). This CDR3 is 13 amino acids long. Germline values: CDR1 SGHAT, CDR2 FQNNGV. The ends were cut back, 4 bases at V and 6 bases at J, with 9 bases in the middle.

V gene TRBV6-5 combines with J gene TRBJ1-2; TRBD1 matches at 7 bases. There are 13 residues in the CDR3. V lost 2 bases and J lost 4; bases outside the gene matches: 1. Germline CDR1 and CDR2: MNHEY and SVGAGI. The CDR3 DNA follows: TGTGCCAGCAGTTACGGACAGGTCTATGGCTACACCTTC. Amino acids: CASSYGQVYGYTF.